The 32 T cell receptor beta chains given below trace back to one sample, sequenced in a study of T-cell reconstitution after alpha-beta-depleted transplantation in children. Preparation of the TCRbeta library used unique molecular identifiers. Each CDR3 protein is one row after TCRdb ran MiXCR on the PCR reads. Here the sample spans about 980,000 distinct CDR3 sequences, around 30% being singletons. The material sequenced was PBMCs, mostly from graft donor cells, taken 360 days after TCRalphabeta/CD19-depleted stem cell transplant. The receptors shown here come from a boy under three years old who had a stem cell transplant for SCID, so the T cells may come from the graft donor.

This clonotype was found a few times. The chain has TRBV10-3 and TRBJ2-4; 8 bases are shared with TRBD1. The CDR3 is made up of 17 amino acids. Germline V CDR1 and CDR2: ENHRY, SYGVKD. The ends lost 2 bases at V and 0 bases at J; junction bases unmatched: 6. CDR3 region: CAISEGGTGLAKNIQYF. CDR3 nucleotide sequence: TGTGCCATCAGTGAGGGGGGGACAGGACTAGCCAAAAACATTCAGTACTTC.

The CDR3 DNA reads TGTGCCAGCAACCAGGACAGGGGTCATCAGCCCCAGCATTTT. Protein sequence: CASNQDRGHQPQHF. The rearrangement links TRBV6-1 to TRBJ1-5; TRBD1 matches at 9 bases. The V and J ends lost 7 bases and 5 bases, in that order; junction bases with no gene match: 6. The length of the CDR3 is 14 residues. Per germline, CDR1 MNHNS and CDR2 SASEGT.

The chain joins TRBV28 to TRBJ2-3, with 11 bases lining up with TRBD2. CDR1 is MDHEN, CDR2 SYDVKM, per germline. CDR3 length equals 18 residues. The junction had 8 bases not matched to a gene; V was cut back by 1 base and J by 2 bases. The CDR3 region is CASSLSASGGLVTDTQYF. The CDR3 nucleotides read TGTGCCAGCAGTTTATCCGCTAGCGGGGGGCTAGTCACAGATACGCAGTATTTT.

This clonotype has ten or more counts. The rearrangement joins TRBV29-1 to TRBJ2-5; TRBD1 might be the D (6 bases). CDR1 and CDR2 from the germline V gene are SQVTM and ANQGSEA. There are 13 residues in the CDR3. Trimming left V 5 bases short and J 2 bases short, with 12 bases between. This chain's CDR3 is CSVSTGRQETQYF. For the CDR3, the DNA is TGCAGCGTTTCTACAGGGCGTCAAGAGACCCAGTACTTC.

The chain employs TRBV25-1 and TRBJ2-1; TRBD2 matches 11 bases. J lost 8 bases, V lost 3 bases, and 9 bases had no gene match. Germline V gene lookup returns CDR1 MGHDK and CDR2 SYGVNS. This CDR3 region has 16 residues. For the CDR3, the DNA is TGTGCCAGCAGTGAGAGTAGCGGGGGGGGTTTACATGAGCAGTTCTTC. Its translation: CASSESSGGGLHEQFF.

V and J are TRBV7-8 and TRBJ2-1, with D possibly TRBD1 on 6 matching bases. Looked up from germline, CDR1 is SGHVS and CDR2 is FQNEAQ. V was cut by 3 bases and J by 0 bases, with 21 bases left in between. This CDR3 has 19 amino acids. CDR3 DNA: TGTGCCAGCAGCTTGGCCACAAGGCCGGACAGCTCCTCCTACAATGAGCAGTTCTTC. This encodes CASSLATRPDSSSYNEQFF.

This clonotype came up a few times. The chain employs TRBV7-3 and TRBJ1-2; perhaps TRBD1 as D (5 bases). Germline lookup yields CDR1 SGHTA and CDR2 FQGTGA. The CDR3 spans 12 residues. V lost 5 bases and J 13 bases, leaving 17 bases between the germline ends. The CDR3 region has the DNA TGTGCCAGCAGCCCTGGGGGGGAGGGAGTCACCTTC. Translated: CASSPGGEGVTF. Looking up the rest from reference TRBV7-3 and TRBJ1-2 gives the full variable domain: GAGVSQTPSNKVTEKGKYVELRCDPISGHTALYWYRQSLGQGPEFLIYFQGTGAADDSGLPNDRFFAVRPEGSVSTLKIQRTERGDSAVYLCASSPGGEGVTFGSGTRLTVV.

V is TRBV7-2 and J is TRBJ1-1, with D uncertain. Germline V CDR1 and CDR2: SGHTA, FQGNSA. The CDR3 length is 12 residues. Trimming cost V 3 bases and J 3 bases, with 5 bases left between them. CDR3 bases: TGTGCCAGCAGCTTGCACCACACTGAAGCTTTCTTT. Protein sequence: CASSLHHTEAFF.

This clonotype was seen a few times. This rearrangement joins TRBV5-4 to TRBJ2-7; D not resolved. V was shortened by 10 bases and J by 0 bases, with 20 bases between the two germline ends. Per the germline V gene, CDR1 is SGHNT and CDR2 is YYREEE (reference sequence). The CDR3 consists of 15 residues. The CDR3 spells CASLSRGGSSYEQYF. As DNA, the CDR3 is TGTGCCTCCTTAAGCCGTGGTGGTAGCTCCTACGAGCAGTACTTC.

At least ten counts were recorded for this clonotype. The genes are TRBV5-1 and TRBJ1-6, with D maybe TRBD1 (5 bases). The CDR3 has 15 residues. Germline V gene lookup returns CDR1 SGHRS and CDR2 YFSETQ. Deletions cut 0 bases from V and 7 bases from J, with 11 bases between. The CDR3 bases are TGCGCCAGCAGCTTGGGGGGGGTAGGGAATTCACCCCTCCACTTT. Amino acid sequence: CASSLGGVGNSPLHF.

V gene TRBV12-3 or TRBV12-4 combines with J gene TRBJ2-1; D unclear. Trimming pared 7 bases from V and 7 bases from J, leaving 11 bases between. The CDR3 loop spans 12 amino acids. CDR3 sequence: CASTEYINEQFF. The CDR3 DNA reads TGTGCCAGCACAGAATATATAAATGAGCAGTTCTTC.

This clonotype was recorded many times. The CDR3 loop is CASSLGASDETQYF. The CDR3 nucleotides read TGTGCCAGCAGCCTTGGGGCTAGCGATGAGACCCAGTACTTC. The rearrangement links TRBV4-2 to TRBJ2-5, with a possible D match to TRBD2 (6 bases). Trimming shortened V by 4 bases and J by 5 bases, and 14 bases separated the two germline ends. CDR1 is LGHNA and CDR2 is YNFKEQ in the germline V gene. CDR3 length equals 14 residues.

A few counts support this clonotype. Here the CDR3 DNA reads TGCGCCAGCAGCTTGGAGACCTTCAAGACCACTGAAGCTTTCTTT. Amino acid sequence: CASSLETFKTTEAFF. The rearrangement links TRBV5-1 to TRBJ1-1; D is undetermined. The CDR3 is 15 residues long. Germline assignment: CDR1 SGHRS and CDR2 YFSETQ. V lost 0 bases and J lost 4, with 13 bases in between.

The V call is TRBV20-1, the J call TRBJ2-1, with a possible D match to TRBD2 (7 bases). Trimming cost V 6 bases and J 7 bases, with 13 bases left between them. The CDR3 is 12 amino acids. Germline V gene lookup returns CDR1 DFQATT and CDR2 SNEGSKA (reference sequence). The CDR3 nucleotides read TGCAGTGCAGGGGGGGGCCGAAATGAGCAGTTCTTC. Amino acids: CSAGGGRNEQFF.

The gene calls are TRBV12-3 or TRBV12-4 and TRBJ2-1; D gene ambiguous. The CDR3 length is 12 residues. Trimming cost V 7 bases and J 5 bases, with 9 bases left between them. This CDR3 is CASTYSHNEQFF. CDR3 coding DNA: TGTGCCAGCACCTACAGTCACAATGAGCAGTTCTTC.

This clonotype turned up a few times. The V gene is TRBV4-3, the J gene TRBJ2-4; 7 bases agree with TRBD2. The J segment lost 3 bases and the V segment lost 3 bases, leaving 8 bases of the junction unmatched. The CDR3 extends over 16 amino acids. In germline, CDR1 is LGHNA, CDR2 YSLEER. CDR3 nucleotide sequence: TGCGCCAGCAGCCAGCCTTCCTCTAGCGGCAAAAACATTCAGTACTTC. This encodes CASSQPSSSGKNIQYF.

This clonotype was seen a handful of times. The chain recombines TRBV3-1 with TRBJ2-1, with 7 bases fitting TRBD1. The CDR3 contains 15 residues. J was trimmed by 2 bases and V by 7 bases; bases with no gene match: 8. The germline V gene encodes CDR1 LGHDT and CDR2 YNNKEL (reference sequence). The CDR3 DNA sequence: TGTGCCAGCACTAGACAGGGAGACACCTACAATGAGCAGTTCTTC. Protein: CASTRQGDTYNEQFF.

The DNA of the CDR3 is TGTGCCAGCAGCTTAGACCGGGACACCGAGCAGTACTTC. Protein product: CASSLDRDTEQYF. The V call is TRBV7-3, the J call TRBJ2-7, with D possibly being TRBD1 (6 bases). The CDR3 totals 13 residues. Germline loops: CDR1 SGHTA, CDR2 FQGTGA. V was trimmed by 2 bases and J by 6 bases, leaving 11 bases between them. Filled out from reference TRBV7-3 and TRBJ2-7, the complete variable domain reads GAGVSQTPSNKVTEKGKYVELRCDPISGHTALYWYRQSLGQGPEFLIYFQGTGAADDSGLPNDRFFAVRPEGSVSTLKIQRTERGDSAVYLCASSLDRDTEQYFGPGTRLTVT.

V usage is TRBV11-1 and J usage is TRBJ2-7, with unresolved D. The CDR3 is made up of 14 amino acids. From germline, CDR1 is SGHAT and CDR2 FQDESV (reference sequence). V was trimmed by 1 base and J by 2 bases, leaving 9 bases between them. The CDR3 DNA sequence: TGTGCCAGCAGCTTAGGGCCAAGAGCCTACGAGCAGTACTTC. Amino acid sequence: CASSLGPRAYEQYF. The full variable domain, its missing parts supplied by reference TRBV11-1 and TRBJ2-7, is EAEVAQSPRYKITEKSQAVAFWCDPISGHATLYWYRQILGQGPELLVQFQDESVVDDSQLPKDRFSAERLKGVDSTLKIQPAELGDSAMYLCASSLGPRAYEQYFGPGTRLTVT.

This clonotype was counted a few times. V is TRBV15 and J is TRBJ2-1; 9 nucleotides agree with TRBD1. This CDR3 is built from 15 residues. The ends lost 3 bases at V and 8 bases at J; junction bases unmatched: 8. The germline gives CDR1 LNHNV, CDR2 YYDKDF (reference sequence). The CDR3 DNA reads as TGTGCCACCAGCAGTCCCGGGACAGGGAGGCATGAGCAGTTCTTC. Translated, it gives CATSSPGTGRHEQFF. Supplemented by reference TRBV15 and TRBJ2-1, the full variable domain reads DAMVIQNPRYQVTQFGKPVTLSCSQTLNHNVMYWYQQKSSQAPKLLFHYYDKDFNNEADTPDNFQSRRPNTSFCFLDIRSPGLGDTAMYLCATSSPGTGRHEQFFGPGTRLTVL.

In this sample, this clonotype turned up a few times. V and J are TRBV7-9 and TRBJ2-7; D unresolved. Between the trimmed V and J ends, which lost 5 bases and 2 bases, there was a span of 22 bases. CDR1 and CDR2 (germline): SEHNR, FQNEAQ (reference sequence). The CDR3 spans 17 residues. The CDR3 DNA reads TGTGCCAGCAGCGACCCGCGTGAACAGATTCCCACCTACGAGCAGTACTTC. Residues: CASSDPREQIPTYEQYF.

The CDR3 DNA reads as TGTGCCACTCGGGGGGGCCGGGCAGATACGCAGTATTTT. This codes for CATRGGRADTQYF. This chain connects TRBV6-2 or TRBV6-3 to TRBJ2-3; TRBD2 matches at 8 bases. With 10 bases clipped from V and 4 bases from J, the junction kept 7 bases outside the gene matches. CDR1 and CDR2 from the germline V gene are MNHEY and SVGEGT. CDR3 size: 13 residues.

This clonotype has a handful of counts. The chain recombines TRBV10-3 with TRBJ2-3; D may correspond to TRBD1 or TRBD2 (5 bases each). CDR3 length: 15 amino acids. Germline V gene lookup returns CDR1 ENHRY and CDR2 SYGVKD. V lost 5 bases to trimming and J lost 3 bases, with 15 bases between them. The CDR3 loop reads CAISTRDLGTDTQYF. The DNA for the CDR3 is TGTGCCATCAGTACCCGGGACCTCGGGACAGATACGCAGTATTTT.

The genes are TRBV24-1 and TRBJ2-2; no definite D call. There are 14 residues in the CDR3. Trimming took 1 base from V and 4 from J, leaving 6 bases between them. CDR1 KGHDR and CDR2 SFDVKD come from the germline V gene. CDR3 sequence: CATSDLKFTGELFF. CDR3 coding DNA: TGTGCCACCAGTGATTTAAAATTCACCGGGGAGCTGTTTTTT.

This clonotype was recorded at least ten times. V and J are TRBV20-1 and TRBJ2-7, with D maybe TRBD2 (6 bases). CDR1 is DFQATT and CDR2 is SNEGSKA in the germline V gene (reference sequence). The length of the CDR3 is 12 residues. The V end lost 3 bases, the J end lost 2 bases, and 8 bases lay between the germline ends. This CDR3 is CSASSGAYEQYF. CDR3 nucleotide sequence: TGCAGTGCTAGTTCGGGAGCCTACGAGCAGTACTTC.

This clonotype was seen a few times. CDR3 bases: TGTGCCAGCAAGAACAGCCCGAACACTGAAGCTTTCTTT. Encoded protein: CASKNSPNTEAFF. The rearrangement links TRBV6-1 to TRBJ1-1; no clear D. Deletions cut 7 bases from V and 1 base from J, with 10 bases between. CDR1 and CDR2 (germline): MNHNS, SASEGT. CDR3 length: 13 amino acids.

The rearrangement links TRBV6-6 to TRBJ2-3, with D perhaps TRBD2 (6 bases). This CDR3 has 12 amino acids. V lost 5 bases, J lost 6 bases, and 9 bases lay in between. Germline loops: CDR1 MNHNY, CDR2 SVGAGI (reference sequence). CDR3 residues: CASSGGEDTQYF. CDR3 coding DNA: TGTGCCAGCAGTGGAGGGGAGGATACGCAGTATTTT.

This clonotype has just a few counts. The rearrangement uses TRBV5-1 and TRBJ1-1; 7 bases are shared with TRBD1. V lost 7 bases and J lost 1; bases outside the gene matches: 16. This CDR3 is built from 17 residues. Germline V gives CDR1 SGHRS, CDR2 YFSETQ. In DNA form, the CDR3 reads TGCGCCAGCTCTCTCGGGACAGCAGTAAGGGGGAACACTGAAGCTTTCTTT. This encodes CASSLGTAVRGNTEAFF.

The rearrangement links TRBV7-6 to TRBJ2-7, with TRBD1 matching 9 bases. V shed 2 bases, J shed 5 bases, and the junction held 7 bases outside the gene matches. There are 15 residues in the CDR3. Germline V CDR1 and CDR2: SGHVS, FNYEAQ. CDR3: CASSLKGTGTDEQYF. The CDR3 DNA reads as TGTGCCAGCAGCTTAAAGGGGACAGGGACCGACGAGCAGTACTTC.

DNA for the CDR3: TGTGCCAGCATCTCAGGCGGGGCCAACGTCCTGACTTTC. Protein sequence: CASISGGANVLTF. The rearrangement links TRBV7-9 to TRBJ2-6; the D is unclear. CDR3 length: 13 amino acids. Per the germline V gene, CDR1 is SEHNR and CDR2 is FQNEAQ (reference sequence). Trimming pared 7 bases from V and 4 bases from J, leaving 8 bases between.

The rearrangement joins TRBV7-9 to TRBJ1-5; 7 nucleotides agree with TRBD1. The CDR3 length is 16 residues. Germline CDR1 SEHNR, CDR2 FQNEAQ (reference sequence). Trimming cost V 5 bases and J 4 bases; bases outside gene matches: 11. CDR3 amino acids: CASSVGSGTDNQPQHF. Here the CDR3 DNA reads TGTGCCAGCAGCGTAGGCAGTGGGACAGATAATCAGCCCCAGCATTTT.

CDR3 coding DNA: TGTGCCAGCAGTTTAACAAACGGACAGGGAAACTATGGCTACACCTTC. Residues: CASSLTNGQGNYGYTF. The chain uses TRBV28 and TRBJ1-2; TRBD1 matches 8 bases. V lost 2 bases and J lost 2; bases outside the gene matches: 7. This CDR3 region has 16 residues. Germline V CDR1 and CDR2: MDHEN, SYDVKM.